This T cell receptor beta chain was recovered during a study of cytomegalovirus exposure and HLA in healthy donors (dated by TCRdb to about 2017). Regarding the study in general: In an earlier analysis of approximately 640 of the donors, approximately 260 Gb of sequence data and 120 million or so unique TCR beta sequences from roughly 200 million T cells were reported. Roughly 5 DR-DQ haplotypes were handled as single units for association and clustering, since linkage in the cohort was strong. A later analysis re-examined previously published TCR beta repertoires from just over 650 donors and added high-resolution HLA genotyping to investigate patterns of TCR occurrence. High-throughput TCR immunosequencing, statistical association of individual TCRs with disease status, and machine learning were combined to predict cytomegalovirus infection status. The T cell repertoires of around 670 subjects were profiled by immunosequencing and related to cytomegalovirus serostatus. The number of typed donors differed by locus: about 629-640 for A, B, C, DRB1 and DQB1; 522 for DQA1; 606 for DPA1; and some 430 for DPB1. About 320 gigabases of sequencing data and approximately 84 million unique TCR sequences were included in an early release covering over 600 HLA-typed donors. A later genetic analysis used genome-wide SNP genotypes for about 65% of the roughly 700 donors, treating that subset as a discovery cohort. The later analysis used no new phenotypic data to find candidate immune exposures, relying instead on TCR beta sequences and their occurrence across donors. The study aimed to test whether signatures of past pathogen exposure could be identified by cataloging public T cell receptors. In an earlier analysis of several hundred of the donors, high-throughput TCR beta sequencing was used to judge whether each TCR beta V gene segment behaved as functional or pseudogenic. All discovery cohort repertoires had been generated using a single sequencing platform. Donor age, sex, ethnicity and CMV serostatus were collected together with the repertoire data. In addition to the first cohort of approximately 670 subjects, a separate validation cohort of under 150 different subjects was used. Across roughly 420 genotyped donors of the cohort, an average of roughly 250,000 unique TCR beta nucleotide sequences per donor were sequenced, and about a sixth of those sequences were non-productive. Both class I and class II loci were covered by HLA typing, at four-digit resolution. Of the roughly 400 genotyped donors, 75% to 85% were placed in the genetic ancestry cluster associated with self-reported Caucasian donors. What the work shows at the level of the full study, not this receptor alone: A group of highly shared sequence variants was considered likely to be a technical artifact of the sequencing pipeline. A later analysis found that most CMV-associated TCR beta chains appeared HLA-restricted, with HLA associations seemingly driven largely by CMV exposure. The authors suggested that the approach could potentially be generalized to other disease states and immunological phenotypes. The presence/absence analyses assumed that sequencing depth was roughly uniform across donors, and that assumption may not be true. The classifier was reported to diagnose cytomegalovirus status with high specificity and sensitivity in both the original and validation cohorts. In vitro tests confirmed that a few of the cytomegalovirus-associated TCR beta chains recognize cytomegalovirus antigens. Because some donors lacked HLA typing at each locus, the association tests relied only on the typed subset. CMV serostatus was the only immune exposure information available for the cohort. An association between a missense DCLRE1C variant and V-gene and J-gene trimming of TCR beta chains was found in a later genetic analysis and replicated in an independent cohort. A later genetic analysis reported fewer N-insertions in productive TCRs among donors in an Asian-associated ancestry cluster than the roughly 670-donor mean. At a false discovery rate of 0.05, a later analysis linked 15,000 to 20,000 TCR beta sequences to specific HLA alleles. About 15 rarely observed V segments, including chromosome 9 orphons, were excluded from the earlier analysis of several hundred of the donors because counts were too low. In a later analysis, the rate of TCR association differed among HLA loci, with DRB1 alleles having the most associated TCRs and HLA-C alleles having the fewest. This cohort had only TCR beta chains sequenced, and the lack of alpha or paired-chain data limited which features could be detected. In an earlier analysis of 587 of the donors, most TCR beta V segments appeared in productive rearrangements about 90% or about 30% of the time, broadly matching IMGT annotations. The study listed 150 to 200 TCR beta chains as associated with cytomegalovirus. Correlated functional status among segregating V segments might reflect linkage disequilibrium, but an unknown experimental factor could not be ruled out. A further reported finding was that TCR beta sequences accurately predicted the HLA-A and HLA-B alleles for most subjects in the first cohort. Compared with equally common non-associated chains, HLA-associated TCR beta chains in a later analysis were more clonally expanded and had lower generation probabilities. A later analysis reported that several top co-occurrence clusters appeared linked to parvovirus B19, influenza, CMV and Epstein-Barr virus. The 87-base-pair reads could not distinguish some IMGT-functional V segments, including TRBV6-2 and TRBV6-3, so those segments were excluded. When HLA alleles, especially DR and DQ, strongly co-occurred, attributing TCR associations to individual alleles was difficult. While some public TCRs were present in many individuals, most TCR sequences turned up only very rarely across donors.

As concerns this clone: What antigen it recognizes has not been identified. One base away there is no much larger clone; base qualities are not given.

Library creation used the immunoSEQ multiplex PCR assay. For the multiplex PCR, a mixture combining 60 forward primers for TCR Vbeta segments and 13 reverse primers for TCR Jbeta segments was used. The CDR3 region of rearranged TCR beta genes was amplified from genomic DNA with a multiplex PCR assay. Amplified TCR beta libraries were sequenced as 87-base-pair reads on the Illumina HiSeq System. As for the original processing: Across the 600 to 700 repertoires, a later analysis counted 78 million or so unique TCR beta chains, some 11 million of which were shared by at least two donors. Raw reads were error-corrected and collapsed into unique sequences by a nearest-neighbor algorithm in which closely related sequences were merged to remove PCR and sequencing errors. Alignment of CDR3 sequences to IMGT reference sequences was used to assign V, D and J gene segments. For a sequence to be retained, at least a six-nucleotide match to both a V gene segment and a J gene segment was required. A rearrangement counted as productive if the CDR3 had no stop codons and remained in frame with V and J, and every other rearrangement counted as non-productive. Following IMGT convention, CDR3 was defined as the stretch from the second conserved V-encoded cysteine up to the conserved J-encoded phenylalanine. In an earlier analysis of just under 600 of the donors, sequences lacking an unambiguous match to a single V gene segment were excluded. An earlier analysis of roughly 590 of the donors called V segments functional above 56.7% productive rearrangements and segregating when the between-donor standard deviation exceeded 5%. A statistical classification framework was built for diagnosing cytomegalovirus status from the catalog of TCR beta chain sequences. In a later analysis, V and J genes were assigned by comparing TCR nucleotide sequences against IMGT/GENE-DB human TR gene sequences. A later analysis assigned CDR3 sequences and most-parsimonious VDJ recombination scenarios with the TCRdist pipeline. In a later analysis, each TCR beta chain was defined by its CDR3 amino acid sequence together with its V-gene family, and reads without a unique V-gene family were excluded. In a later analysis, 450 to 600 highly shared, low-generation-probability nucleotide sequences were removed to address suspected cross-contamination and a sequencing artifact. For each public chain, a later analysis derived a clonal expansion index from normalized ranks of inferred template counts within each repertoire. Generation probabilities in a later analysis came from a VDJ recombination model fitted to out-of-frame rearrangements, and those results were checked against IGoR. A later analysis scored TCR-TCR, TCR-HLA and TCR-CMV co-occurrence with hypergeometric tests, applying a repertoire-size bias correction to TCR pairs. In a later analysis, false discovery rates were estimated by permuting HLA or CMV assignments 20 times. In a later analysis, co-occurring TCRs were grouped using DBSCAN, with TCRdist sequence similarity added in when clustering inside HLA-allele-positive subsets. For co-occurrence clustering, repertoires with fewer than 30,000 or more than 120,000 public chains were excluded, along with roughly 5 repertoires with anomalous nucleotide sharing. This is the immuneACCESS table as TCRdb keeps it, with only in-frame sequences that have V and J called. A part of the clones is gone; compared with another copy, unresolved V genes explain less than half, and the rest is unexplained. That table supplies the V and J calls and clone size; D and trimming were determined from the DNA. In this sample the table shows tens of thousands of clones, less than 70% of which occur a single time. In total, the top ten clones hold over 9.5% of the sample.

V is clipped by 5 bases and J by 4 bases, and the sequence between their germline boundaries is 11 bases long. The germline V gene (reference sequence) yields SSHAT for CDR1 and FNYEAQ for CDR2. The CDR3 runs 13 amino acids, cysteine and phenylalanine included. Only the CDR3 part of the read is kept: 39 bases, read in frame from the first base. The cohort comprised fewer than 700 healthy bone marrow donors. Cohort members were all nominally healthy when sampled, although unrecorded immune exposures were likely present. The donor tested CMV seronegative, placing the donor among the roughly 340 seronegative members of the cohort. A peripheral blood sample was collected from each donor, and TCR beta sequencing was performed on peripheral blood mononuclear cells. Genomic DNA extraction from the blood cell samples was performed with the Qiagen DNeasy Blood Extraction Kit.

This receptor was identified in a woman in her twenties or thirties in good health and CMV-seronegative. In this chain, TRBV7-7 is recombined with TRBJ1-1; the D gene is possibly TRBD1, with 6 bases matching. Sequenced sample: PBMCs. Here the CDR3 is given as CASSVGAGTEAFF. The nucleotide sequence is TGTGCCAGCAGCGTGGGGGCCGGCACTGAAGCTTTCTTT.